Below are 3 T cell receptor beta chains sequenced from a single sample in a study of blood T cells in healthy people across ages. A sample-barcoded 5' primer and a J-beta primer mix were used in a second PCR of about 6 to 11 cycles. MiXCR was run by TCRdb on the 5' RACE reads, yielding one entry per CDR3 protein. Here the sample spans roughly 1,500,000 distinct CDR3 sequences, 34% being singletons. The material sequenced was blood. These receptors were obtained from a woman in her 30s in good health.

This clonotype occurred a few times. The CDR3 protein is CASTESQGRPYEQYF. In DNA, the CDR3 is TGTGCCAGCACCGAATCGCAGGGGCGGCCCTACGAGCAGTACTTC. This chain links TRBV7-9 with TRBJ2-7; D perhaps matches TRBD1 (6 bases). Trimming took 7 bases from V and 2 from J, leaving 18 bases between them. The CDR3 loop spans 15 amino acids. The germline V gene encodes CDR1 SEHNR and CDR2 FQNEAQ (reference sequence).

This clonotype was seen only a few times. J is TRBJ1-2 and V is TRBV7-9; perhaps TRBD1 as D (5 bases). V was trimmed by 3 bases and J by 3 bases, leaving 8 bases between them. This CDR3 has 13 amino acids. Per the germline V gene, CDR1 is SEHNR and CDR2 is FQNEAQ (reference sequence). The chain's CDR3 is CASSFDSYYGYTF. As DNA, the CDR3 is TGTGCCAGCAGCTTCGACAGCTACTATGGCTACACCTTC.

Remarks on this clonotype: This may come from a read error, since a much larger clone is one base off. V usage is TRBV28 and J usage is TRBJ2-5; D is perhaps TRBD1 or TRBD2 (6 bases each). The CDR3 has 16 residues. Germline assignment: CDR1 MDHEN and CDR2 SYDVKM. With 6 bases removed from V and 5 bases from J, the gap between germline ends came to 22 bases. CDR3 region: CASRHRGGHEMETQYF. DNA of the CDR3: TGTGCCAGCAGGCACCGAGGGGGGCACGAGATGGAGACCCAGTACTTC.